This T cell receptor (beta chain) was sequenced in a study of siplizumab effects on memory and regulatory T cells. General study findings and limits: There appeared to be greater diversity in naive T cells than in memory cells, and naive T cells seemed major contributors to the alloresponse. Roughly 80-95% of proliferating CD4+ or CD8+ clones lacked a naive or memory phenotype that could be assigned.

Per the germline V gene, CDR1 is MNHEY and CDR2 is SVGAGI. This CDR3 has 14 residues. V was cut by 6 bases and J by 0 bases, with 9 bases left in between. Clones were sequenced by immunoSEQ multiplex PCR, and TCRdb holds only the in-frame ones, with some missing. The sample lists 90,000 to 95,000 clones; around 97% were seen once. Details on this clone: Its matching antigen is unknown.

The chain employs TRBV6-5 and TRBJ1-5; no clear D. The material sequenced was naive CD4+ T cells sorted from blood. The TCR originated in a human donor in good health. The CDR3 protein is CASRASFSNQPQHF. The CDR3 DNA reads TGTGCCAGCAGGGCTTCGTTTAGCAATCAGCCCCAGCATTTT.